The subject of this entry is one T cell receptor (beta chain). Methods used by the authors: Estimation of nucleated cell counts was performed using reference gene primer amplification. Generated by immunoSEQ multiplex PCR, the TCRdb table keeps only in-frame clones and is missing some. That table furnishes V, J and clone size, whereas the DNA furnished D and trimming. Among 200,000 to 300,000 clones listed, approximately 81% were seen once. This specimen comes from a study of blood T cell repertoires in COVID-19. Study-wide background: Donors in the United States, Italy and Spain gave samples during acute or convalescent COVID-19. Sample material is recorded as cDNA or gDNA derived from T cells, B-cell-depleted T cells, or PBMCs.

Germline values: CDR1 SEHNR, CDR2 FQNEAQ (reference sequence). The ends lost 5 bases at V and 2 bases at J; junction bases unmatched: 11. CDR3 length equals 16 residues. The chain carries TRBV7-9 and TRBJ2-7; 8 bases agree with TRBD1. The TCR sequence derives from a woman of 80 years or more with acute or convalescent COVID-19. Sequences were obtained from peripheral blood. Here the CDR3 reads CASSPELGQGPYEQYF. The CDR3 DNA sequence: TGTGCCAGCAGCCCCGAACTTGGACAGGGCCCCTACGAGCAGTACTTC.